Shown below are 18 T cell receptor beta chains from a single sample sequenced in a study of human T cells and chemical hapten exposure (dated by TCRdb to about 2021). In light of the paper, this sample's time point label describes: pre-sensitization, week 0. The label giving this sample's treatment or condition can be read as: therapeutic diphenylcyclopropenone sensitization with weekly scalp DPC. The library was built by means of RACE. Sequencing relied on a NextSeq 500. Using fastp trimming at Q25 and MiXCR clonotype assembly, TCRdb reanalyzed the public sequencing data and kept in-frame beta chains. Entries that share a CDR3 protein sequence are merged under the most common genes and DNA. Within this sample are about 110,000 distinct CDR3 sequences, with 9.5% to 15% of them counted one time only. The top ten clones comprise about 1.6% of the sample. Here the sequenced sample was whole blood, taken in connection with sensitization to the hapten diphenylcyclopropenone (DPC). Receptor source: a woman aged 50 to 60 with alopecia areata. Some clones in this sample may be carry-over from other donors' samples.

V gene TRBV5-1 combines with J gene TRBJ2-4; 9 bases line up with TRBD2. The junction had 10 bases not matched to a gene; V was cut back by 0 bases and J by 0 bases. The CDR3 runs to 19 residues. CDR1 is SGHRS and CDR2 is YFSETQ in the germline V gene. CDR3 loop: CASSLAGAGGRAAKNIQYF. CDR3 DNA: TGCGCCAGCAGCTTGGCCGGGGCGGGAGGGAGAGCAGCCAAAAACATTCAGTACTTC.

This clonotype was observed at least ten times. The genes are TRBV12-3 or TRBV12-4 and TRBJ1-6; 9 bases map to TRBD1. Trimming cost V 6 bases and J 7 bases; bases outside gene matches: 10. CDR3 size: 16 residues. CDR3 loop: CASSPIPGQGNSPLHF. Here the CDR3 DNA reads TGTGCCAGCAGCCCAATACCGGGACAGGGAAATTCACCCCTCCACTTT.

This clonotype occurred a few times. This chain uses TRBV5-1 with TRBJ2-5; 7 bases fit TRBD2. The CDR3 length is 16 residues. V lost 0 bases and J lost 1; bases outside the gene matches: 6. Looked up from germline, CDR1 is SGHRS and CDR2 is YFSETQ. CDR3 bases: TGCGCCAGCAGCTTGGCCGGGGGGACTCCCCAAGAGACCCAGTACTTC. It yields the protein CASSLAGGTPQETQYF.

This chain joins TRBV28 and TRBJ1-1; TRBD1 might be the D (5 bases). This CDR3 has 13 residues. V lost 7 bases and J 5 bases, leaving 14 bases between the germline ends. Germline assignment: CDR1 MDHEN and CDR2 SYDVKM. The CDR3 DNA sequence: TGTGCCAGCAACCCGGGGGGGTGGACTGAAGCTTTCTTT. Translating gives CASNPGGWTEAFF.

This clonotype was detected a few times. The J gene is TRBJ2-7, the V gene TRBV20-1; possibly TRBD2 for D (6 bases). The CDR3 is 11 amino acids. Germline loops: CDR1 DFQATT, CDR2 SNEGSKA (reference sequence). V gave up 3 bases and J gave up 5 bases, with 8 bases separating them. The CDR3 loop is CSARAGNEQYF. In DNA, the CDR3 is TGCAGTGCTAGGGCGGGAAACGAGCAGTACTTC.

This clonotype showed up just a few times. This sequence joins TRBV6-6 and TRBJ2-2; a possible D gene is TRBD2 (7 bases). This CDR3 has 14 residues. CDR1 is MNHNY and CDR2 is SVGAGI in the germline V gene (reference sequence). V shed 6 bases and J shed 5 bases, with 13 bases lying between them. In nucleotides, the CDR3 is TGTGCCAGCAGCGGGGGAGGGGGAACCGGGGAGCTGTTTTTT. Translation gives CASSGGGGTGELFF.

This clonotype has more than one count but fewer than ten. The gene calls are TRBV7-2 and TRBJ2-3; 8 nucleotides agree with TRBD2. V shed 4 bases and J 1 base; nucleotides not matched to a gene: 10. This CDR3 contains 17 residues. Germline V lookup: CDR1 SGHTA, CDR2 FQGNSA. CDR3 nucleotide sequence: TGTGCCAGCAGCTCTCCTATAGCGGGGCCGCGCACAGATACGCAGTATTTT. Translated, it gives CASSSPIAGPRTDTQYF. The full variable domain, completed using reference TRBV7-2 and TRBJ2-3, is GAGVSQSPSNKVTEKGKDVELRCDPISGHTALYWYRQSLGQGLEFLIYFQGNSAPDKSGLPSDRFSAERTGGSVSTLTIQRTQQEDSAVYLCASSSPIAGPRTDTQYFGPGTRLTVL.

V usage is TRBV29-1 and J usage is TRBJ2-5, with D perhaps matching TRBD2 (6 bases). The germline gives CDR1 SQVTM, CDR2 ANQGSEA. Trimming took off 7 bases at V and 4 bases at J, with 22 bases between the two ends. The CDR3 extends over 15 amino acids. The CDR3 loop reads CSAQTGVGQLETQYF. The CDR3 coding sequence is TGCAGCGCGCAGACGGGGGTAGGGCAGCTAGAGACCCAGTACTTC.

This sequence joins TRBV6-2 or TRBV6-3 and TRBJ2-1; D unclear. The CDR3 totals 14 residues. Trimming stripped 8 bases from V and 9 bases from J, with 20 bases between. Looked up from germline, CDR1 is MNHEY and CDR2 is SVGEGT. The CDR3 DNA reads TGTGCCAGCCACACCTTTTCGTGGGTTGCTGAGCAGTTCTTC. Its translation: CASHTFSWVAEQFF.

This sequence joins TRBV28 and TRBJ1-2, with D unclear. Per the germline V gene, CDR1 is MDHEN and CDR2 is SYDVKM. V shed 4 bases and J shed 4 bases, with 10 bases lying between them. The CDR3 is 13 residues long. CDR3: CASSSRWGYGYTF. The CDR3 DNA reads as TGTGCCAGCAGTTCCCGCTGGGGCTATGGCTACACCTTC.

This clonotype was seen many times. CDR3 bases: TGTGCCAGTACCCTAGGGCTAGGACCTTACGAGCAGTACTTC. This sequence encodes CASTLGLGPYEQYF. The chain carries TRBV19 and TRBJ2-7; D ambiguous. With 7 bases removed from V and 4 bases from J, the gap between germline ends came to 17 bases. Germline-derived CDR1 and CDR2 are LNHDA and SQIVND (reference sequence). This CDR3 contains 14 residues. Together with reference TRBV19 and TRBJ2-7, the CDR3 gives the full variable domain: DGGITQSPKYLFRKEGQNVTLSCEQNLNHDAMYWYRQDPGQGLRLIYYSQIVNDFQKGDIAEGYSVSREKKESFPLTVTSAQKNPTAFYLCASTLGLGPYEQYFGPGTRLTVT.

This clonotype was counted a few times. The V call is TRBV12-5, the J call TRBJ1-1; unclear D gene. The CDR3 runs to 12 residues. V gave up 2 bases and J gave up 11 bases, with 12 bases separating them. CDR1 is LGHNT, CDR2 FRNRAP, per germline. The CDR3, as DNA: TGTGCTAGTGGTTTGTCTCCCCGCCATGCTTTCTTT. The encoded protein is CASGLSPRHAFF. Looking up the rest from reference TRBV12-5 and TRBJ1-1 gives the full variable domain: DARVTQTPRHKVTEMGQEVTMRCQPILGHNTVFWYRQTMMQGLELLAYFRNRAPLDDSGMPKDRFSAEMPDATLATLKIQPSEPRDSAVYFCASGLSPRHAFFGQGTRLTVV.

This clonotype is medium-sized (0.01 to 0.1%) by share. V usage is TRBV5-1 and J usage is TRBJ2-3, with D possibly being TRBD1 (5 bases). CDR1 and CDR2 from the germline V gene are SGHRS and YFSETQ. V dropped 4 bases and J dropped 2 bases, with 14 bases sitting between them. This CDR3 is built from 15 residues. For the CDR3, the DNA is TGCGCCAGCAGCCCTCAAGGGGCGGTCACAGATACGCAGTATTTT. This codes for CASSPQGAVTDTQYF.

In its sample, this clonotype was seen many times. The chain has TRBV28 and TRBJ1-2; D may be TRBD1 (5 bases). The V end lost 4 bases, the J end lost 2 bases, and 20 bases lay between the germline ends. The CDR3 consists of 17 residues. Per the germline V gene, CDR1 is MDHEN and CDR2 is SYDVKM. CDR3 region: CASSSRAWRRLNYGYTF. The CDR3 coding sequence is TGTGCCAGCAGTTCCAGGGCGTGGCGCAGGCTCAACTATGGCTACACCTTC.

This sequence joins TRBV27 and TRBJ2-7, with D tentatively TRBD1 (6 bases). This CDR3 comprises 13 residues. Germline CDR1 and CDR2: MNHEY and SMNVEV (reference sequence). The V gene lost 3 bases and the J gene lost 7 bases, with 13 bases spanning the gap. CDR3 in DNA: TGTGCCAGCAGTTTGTACAGGGCCGAGGAGCAGTACTTC. This sequence encodes CASSLYRAEEQYF.

Many counts were recorded for this clonotype. The J gene is TRBJ2-3, the V gene TRBV13; D remains ambiguous. The V gene's germline CDR1 is PRHDT and CDR2 FYEKMQ (reference sequence). CDR3 length equals 14 residues. Trimming took off 6 bases at V and 0 bases at J, with 10 bases between the two ends. The CDR3 region is CASRGSSSTDTQYF. The CDR3 DNA is TGTGCCAGCAGGGGCTCATCTAGCACAGATACGCAGTATTTT.

The CDR3 coding sequence is TGCGCCAGCAGCTTGGCCCTGGGACAGCAAGAGACCCAGTACTTC. It translates to CASSLALGQQETQYF. V gene TRBV5-1 combines with J gene TRBJ2-5, with 7 nucleotides matching TRBD1. The length of the CDR3 is 15 residues. Germline CDR1 SGHRS, CDR2 YFSETQ. V lost 0 bases to trimming and J lost 2 bases; unmatched junction nucleotides: 4. Drawing the rest from reference TRBV5-1 and TRBJ2-5, the complete variable domain is KAGVTQTPRYLIKTRGQQVTLSCSPISGHRSVSWYQQTPGQGLQFLFEYFSETQRNKGNFPGRFSGRQFSNSRSEMNVSTLELGDSALYLCASSLALGQQETQYFGPGTRLLVL.

This clonotype was detected only a few times. The CDR3 is CASSQLQGRGTGELFF. In DNA form, the CDR3 reads TGCGCCAGCAGCCAACTACAGGGACGGGGGACCGGGGAGCTGTTTTTT. This rearrangement joins TRBV4-3 to TRBJ2-2; D is possibly TRBD1 or TRBD2 (6 bases each). Trimming shortened V by 2 bases and J by 5 bases, and 15 bases separated the two germline ends. The germline CDR1 and CDR2 sequences are LGHNA and YSLEER. The CDR3 has 16 amino acids.